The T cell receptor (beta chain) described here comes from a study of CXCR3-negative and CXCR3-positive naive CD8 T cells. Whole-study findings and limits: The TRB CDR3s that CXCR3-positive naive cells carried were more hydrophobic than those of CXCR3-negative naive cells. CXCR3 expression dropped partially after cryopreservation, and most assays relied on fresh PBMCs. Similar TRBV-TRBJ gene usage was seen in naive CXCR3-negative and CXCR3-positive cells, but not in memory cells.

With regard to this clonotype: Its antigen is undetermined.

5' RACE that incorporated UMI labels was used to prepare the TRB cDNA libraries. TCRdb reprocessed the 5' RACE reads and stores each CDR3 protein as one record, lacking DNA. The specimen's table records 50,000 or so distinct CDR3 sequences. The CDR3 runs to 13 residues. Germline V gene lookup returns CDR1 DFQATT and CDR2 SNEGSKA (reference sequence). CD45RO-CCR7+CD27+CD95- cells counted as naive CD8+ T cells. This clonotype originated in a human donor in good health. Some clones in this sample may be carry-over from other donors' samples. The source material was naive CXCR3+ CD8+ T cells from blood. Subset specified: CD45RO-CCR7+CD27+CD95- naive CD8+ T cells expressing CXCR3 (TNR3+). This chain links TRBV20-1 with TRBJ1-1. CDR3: CSARDLVNTEAFF.